The 30 T cell receptor beta chains given below trace back to one sample, sequenced in a study of CD8 T cells in ankylosing spondylitis. Study-wide results and limits: One TCR beta motif, made up of roughly 8 highly homologous variants, appeared characteristic of ankylosing spondylitis blood.

These receptors have no known antigen. A single record per CDR3 protein comes from TCRdb applying MiXCR to the 5' RACE reads. This table holds some 840,000 distinct CDR3 sequences, approximately 12% found once. The sample taken for sequencing was blood, either unsorted or a sorted T cell fraction (not recorded which). The receptors shown here come from a male donor with ankylosing spondylitis.

This clonotype showed up many times. The chain combines TRBV28 with TRBJ2-3; a possible D gene is TRBD2 (6 bases). Trimming took 3 bases from V and 1 from J, leaving 20 bases between them. Germline CDR1 and CDR2: MDHEN and SYDVKM. The CDR3 spans 18 residues. CDR3 DNA: TGTGCCAGCAGTTTCAGCGGACTTGCGGGAACCGGCACAGATACGCAGTATTTT. Translating gives CASSFSGLAGTGTDTQYF.

This clonotype was counted a few times. The chain couples TRBV28 to TRBJ1-2; the D is unclear. The V gene lost 7 bases and the J gene lost 3 bases, with 15 bases spanning the gap. CDR3 length equals 14 residues. CDR1 is MDHEN and CDR2 is SYDVKM in the germline V gene. The CDR3 is CASTPGSYYYGYTF. CDR3 DNA: TGTGCCAGCACCCCTGGCAGCTACTACTATGGCTACACCTTC.

The rearrangement joins TRBV5-1 to TRBJ2-1; 7 positions agree with TRBD2. Germline loops: CDR1 SGHRS, CDR2 YFSETQ. The V segment lost 2 bases and the J segment 6 bases; nucleotides outside the gene matches: 8. The CDR3 extends over 15 amino acids. Written as DNA, the CDR3 is TGCGCCAGCAGCTTAGGGACTATTGCGAGCAATGAGCAGTTCTTC. It encodes CASSLGTIASNEQFF.

The sample holds a few counts of this clonotype. This sequence joins TRBV7-9 and TRBJ2-7; no firm D call. V gave up 7 bases and J gave up 0 bases, with 10 bases separating them. CDR1 is SEHNR and CDR2 is FQNEAQ in the germline V gene (reference sequence). The CDR3 sequence is 13 residues long. CDR3 loop: CASTPTASYEQYF. The CDR3, as DNA: TGTGCCAGCACCCCGACGGCCTCCTACGAGCAGTACTTC.

The rearrangement links TRBV29-1 to TRBJ2-5; D remains ambiguous. The CDR3 extends over 12 amino acids. With 2 bases removed from V and 2 bases from J, the gap between germline ends came to 6 bases. CDR1 is SQVTM, CDR2 ANQGSEA, per germline. The CDR3 coding sequence is TGCAGCGTTGAACAGTTTCAAGAGACCCAGTACTTC. It specifies CSVEQFQETQYF. Variable domain in full (rest from reference TRBV29-1 and TRBJ2-5): SAVISQKPSRDICQRGTSLTIQCQVDSQVTMMFWYRQQPGQSLTLIATANQGSEATYESGFVIDKFPISRPNLTFSTLTVSNMSPEDSSIYLCSVEQFQETQYFGPGTRLLVL.

This rearrangement joins TRBV20-1 to TRBJ2-7; possibly TRBD2 for D (6 bases). Germline CDR1 reads DFQATT; CDR2 reads SNEGSKA (reference sequence). The CDR3 extends over 17 amino acids. Trimming shortened V by 0 bases and J by 5 bases, and 23 bases separated the two germline ends. In DNA, the CDR3 is TGCAGTGCTAGAGATCTCAGTCGGGGGAATATCGAGGACGAGCAGTACTTC. Protein sequence: CSARDLSRGNIEDEQYF.

The table lists this clonotype with a few counts. The genes are TRBV18 and TRBJ1-4, with 7 bases that match TRBD1. The CDR3 runs 13 residues. CDR1 is KGHSH and CDR2 is LQKENI in the germline V gene. V shed 6 bases, J shed 8 bases, and the junction held 6 bases outside the gene matches. This CDR3 reads CASSVRGGEKLFF. CDR3 sequence (DNA): TGTGCCAGCTCCGTGAGAGGGGGCGAAAAACTGTTTTTT.

On this clonotype: At one of its ends the junction is not consistent with the germline gene, which may arise from a read error. This rearrangement joins TRBV9 to TRBJ2-5; unclear D gene. Germline lookup yields CDR1 SGDLS and CDR2 YYNGEE. CDR3 length equals 13 residues. As DNA, the CDR3 is TGTGCCAGCAACGTAAGAGTAGGGGAGACCCAGTACTTC. This encodes CASNVRVGETQYF.

Only a few counts were recorded for this clonotype. This chain uses TRBV29-1 with TRBJ2-5; maybe TRBD2 (6 bases). Trimming took off 7 bases at V and 3 bases at J, with 18 bases between the two ends. The CDR3 consists of 14 residues. Germline CDR1 and CDR2: SQVTM and ANQGSEA. The CDR3 here is CSAQRSSAEETQYF. The CDR3 nucleotides read TGCAGCGCCCAAAGGTCTAGCGCCGAAGAGACCCAGTACTTC.

This clonotype was picked up a small number of times. The chain uses TRBV6-1 and TRBJ1-2, with 10 bases aligning to TRBD1. The CDR3 loop spans 15 amino acids. Germline V gives CDR1 MNHNS, CDR2 SASEGT. After removal of 6 bases from V and 7 bases from J, the junction contained 11 bases not matched to a gene. This CDR3 reads CASRLRGQGVGGYTF. The DNA of the CDR3 is TGTGCCAGCAGACTACGCGGACAGGGGGTGGGTGGCTACACCTTC.

This clonotype was seen ten or more times. This chain joins TRBV24-1 and TRBJ2-1; maybe TRBD1 (5 bases). CDR1 and CDR2 (germline): KGHDR, SFDVKD. The CDR3 consists of 12 residues. Trimming removed 5 bases at V and 9 bases at J, with 10 bases between. CDR3 sequence: CATSARQGEQFF. DNA of the CDR3: TGTGCCACCAGTGCCCGGCAGGGTGAGCAGTTCTTC.

The table lists this clonotype with many counts. This chain joins TRBV20-1 and TRBJ1-4, with D possibly being TRBD1 (5 bases). Per the germline V gene, CDR1 is DFQATT and CDR2 is SNEGSKA (reference sequence). There are 13 residues in the CDR3. V shed 5 bases and J shed 3 bases, with 10 bases lying between them. CDR3 sequence: CSAATASNEKLFF. Written as DNA, the CDR3 is TGCAGTGCTGCGACAGCTTCTAATGAAAAACTGTTTTTT.

This clonotype was found a few times. This chain joins TRBV6-5 and TRBJ2-7; TRBD2 matches at 9 bases. Germline V gene lookup returns CDR1 MNHEY and CDR2 SVGAGI. Trimming at V came to 4 bases and at J to 2 bases, leaving 12 bases not matched to a gene. This CDR3 contains 17 residues. CDR3 bases: TGTGCCAGCAGTTCCCATCCCCCGGGACTAGCAGCCTACGAGCAGTACTTC. Translated, it gives CASSSHPPGLAAYEQYF.

This clonotype turned up a few times. The chain has TRBV6-2 or TRBV6-3 and TRBJ2-3, with D hard to call. Trimming took 2 bases from V and 4 from J, leaving 7 bases between them. Germline lookup yields CDR1 MNHEY and CDR2 SVGEGT. The CDR3 runs to 13 residues. CDR3 DNA sequence: TGTGCCAGCAGTTACGGGTGGTCAGATACGCAGTATTTT. Translation: CASSYGWSDTQYF.

The chain recombines TRBV10-3 with TRBJ2-6; D is possibly TRBD2 (6 bases). The CDR3 totals 14 residues. Germline CDR1 and CDR2: ENHRY and SYGVKD. V was clipped by 7 bases and J by 2 bases, with 9 bases between them. CDR3 region: CAITSGAGANVLTF. In DNA form, the CDR3 reads TGTGCCATCACTTCGGGAGCTGGGGCCAACGTCCTGACTTTC.

This sequence joins TRBV20-1 and TRBJ1-5; D is unclear. Germline V gene sequence: CDR1 DFQATT, CDR2 SNEGSKA (reference sequence). Trimming cost V 3 bases and J 0 bases, with 15 bases left between them. The CDR3 covers 16 residues. The CDR3 reads CSASGWIVDSNQPQHF. For the CDR3, the DNA is TGCAGTGCTAGCGGGTGGATAGTCGATAGCAATCAGCCCCAGCATTTT.

This clonotype has more than one count but fewer than ten. This chain connects TRBV6-2 or TRBV6-3 to TRBJ2-1; maybe TRBD2 (6 bases). Germline V gene data show CDR1 as MNHEY and CDR2 as SVGEGT. The V end lost 4 bases, the J end lost 5 bases, and 18 bases lay between the germline ends. The CDR3 covers 16 residues. In DNA, the CDR3 is TGTGCCAGCAGTTCATTACCGGGACTTTCCAACAATGAGCAGTTCTTC. Translated, it gives CASSSLPGLSNNEQFF.

A few counts support this clonotype. This rearrangement joins TRBV12-3 or TRBV12-4 to TRBJ1-5, with 7 bases matching TRBD1. There are 15 residues in the CDR3. V shed 6 bases, J shed 7 bases, and the junction held 12 bases outside the gene matches. As DNA, the CDR3 is TGTGCCAGCAGCCCAGACAGGGCCACCCGGCAGCCCCAGCATTTT. It encodes CASSPDRATRQPQHF.

The chain couples TRBV10-3 to TRBJ1-3; no clear D. The CDR3 runs to 15 residues. Germline V lookup: CDR1 ENHRY, CDR2 SYGVKD. V was shortened by 5 bases and J by 0 bases, with 11 bases between the two germline ends. The CDR3 sequence is CAISRTESSGNTIYF. In nucleotides, the CDR3 is TGTGCCATCAGTAGGACGGAGAGCTCTGGAAACACCATATATTTT.

The CDR3: CASSFGPAPYNEQFF. CDR3 bases: TGTGCCAGCAGCTTCGGGCCCGCCCCGTACAATGAGCAGTTCTTC. The J gene is TRBJ2-1, the V gene TRBV7-2; no definite D call. With 3 bases removed from V and 4 bases from J, the gap between germline ends came to 13 bases. Germline V lookup: CDR1 SGHTA, CDR2 FQGNSA. The CDR3 is 15 residues long.

This clonotype was counted at least ten times. V gene TRBV28 combines with J gene TRBJ1-6; D is unresolved. Between the trimmed V and J ends, which lost 3 bases and 5 bases, there was a span of 8 bases. From germline, CDR1 is MDHEN and CDR2 SYDVKM. The CDR3 runs to 14 residues. This CDR3 is CASSLVGNNSPLHF. CDR3 nucleotide sequence: TGTGCCAGCAGTTTGGTAGGAAATAATTCACCCCTCCACTTT. Drawing the rest from reference TRBV28 and TRBJ1-6, the complete variable domain is DVKVTQSSRYLVKRTGEKVFLECVQDMDHENMFWYRQDPGLGLRLIYFSYDVKMKEKGDIPEGYSVSREKKERFSLILESASTNQTSMYLCASSLVGNNSPLHFGNGTRLTVT.

V and J are TRBV15 and TRBJ2-5; D gene uncertain. The ends were cut back, 1 base at V and 3 bases at J, with 9 bases in the middle. Germline V gives CDR1 LNHNV, CDR2 YYDKDF (reference sequence). This CDR3 is built from 14 residues. The CDR3 here is CATSRGIEEETQYF. The CDR3 DNA reads TGTGCCACCAGCAGAGGTATTGAAGAAGAGACCCAGTACTTC.

This clonotype was observed a handful of times. The rearrangement joins TRBV5-7 to TRBJ2-7; weak D call: TRBD2 (5 bases). TRBV5-7 carries the ORF label, with uncertain function. V was pared by 3 bases and J by 2 bases, with 18 bases between. This CDR3 is 16 amino acids long. This CDR3 is CASSSLTGESAYEQYF. DNA for the CDR3: TGTGCCAGCAGCTCCCTGACCGGGGAATCTGCCTACGAGCAGTACTTC.

The rearrangement uses TRBV5-1 and TRBJ2-7, with D tentatively TRBD1 or TRBD2 (5 bases each). The CDR3 is 13 residues long. Trimming left V 0 bases short and J 7 bases short, with 11 bases between. CDR1 and CDR2 (germline): SGHRS, YFSETQ. The CDR3 DNA reads as TGCGCCAGCAGCTTGGCCGGGACGGGGGAGCAGTACTTC. This encodes CASSLAGTGEQYF.

This clonotype has a handful of counts. The V and J genes are TRBV20-1 and TRBJ1-5; perhaps TRBD1 as D (5 bases). Looked up from germline, CDR1 is DFQATT and CDR2 is SNEGSKA (reference sequence). Trimming took 5 bases from V and 5 from J, leaving 13 bases between them. The CDR3 runs to 13 residues. CDR3 coding DNA: TGCAGTGCTTGGCAGGGCGAGGATCAGCCCCAGCATTTT. This codes for CSAWQGEDQPQHF.

Only a few counts were recorded for this clonotype. The V call is TRBV6-1, the J call TRBJ1-5; 7 nucleotides agree with TRBD1. After removal of 7 bases from V and 4 bases from J, the junction contained 10 bases not matched to a gene. The CDR3 contains 15 residues. Germline V gives CDR1 MNHNS, CDR2 SASEGT. The CDR3 loop reads CASTPWGTANQPQHF. Written as DNA, the CDR3 is TGTGCCAGCACTCCCTGGGGGACAGCTAATCAGCCCCAGCATTTT.

This chain connects TRBV20-1 to TRBJ2-3, with D perhaps matching TRBD2 (5 bases). CDR3 length equals 17 residues. Germline V gene sequence: CDR1 DFQATT, CDR2 SNEGSKA (reference sequence). Trimming left V 2 bases short and J 3 bases short, with 21 bases between. The CDR3 bases are TGCAGTGCTAGAATAGGTCTGAGGGCCGGATGGACAGATACGCAGTATTTT. Encoded protein: CSARIGLRAGWTDTQYF.

The chain carries TRBV18 and TRBJ2-5; no clear D gene. Germline V gene sequence: CDR1 KGHSH, CDR2 LQKENI. CDR3 length: 14 residues. The V end was cut by 1 base, the J end by 5 bases, with 11 bases between. CDR3 nucleotides: TGTGCCAGCTCACCACGTTATACCGAGGAGACCCAGTACTTC. This codes for CASSPRYTEETQYF.

V usage is TRBV7-3 and J usage is TRBJ2-4, with 7 bases that match TRBD1. The CDR3 runs 13 residues. Germline lookup yields CDR1 SGHTA and CDR2 FQGTGA. The trim removed 5 bases at V and 7 bases at J, leaving 5 bases unmatched. CDR3 bases: TGTGCCAGCAGCCCAGACAGGGCGAACATTCAGTACTTC. This sequence encodes CASSPDRANIQYF.

This clonotype was seen a few times. The chain has TRBV7-2 and TRBJ1-5; D remains unclear. CDR1 and CDR2 from the germline V gene are SGHTA and FQGNSA. The CDR3 has 14 residues. V dropped 5 bases and J dropped 0 bases, with 8 bases sitting between them. The CDR3 DNA follows: TGTGCCAGCAGCGGGCAGGTTAGCAATCAGCCCCAGCATTTT. It translates to CASSGQVSNQPQHF.